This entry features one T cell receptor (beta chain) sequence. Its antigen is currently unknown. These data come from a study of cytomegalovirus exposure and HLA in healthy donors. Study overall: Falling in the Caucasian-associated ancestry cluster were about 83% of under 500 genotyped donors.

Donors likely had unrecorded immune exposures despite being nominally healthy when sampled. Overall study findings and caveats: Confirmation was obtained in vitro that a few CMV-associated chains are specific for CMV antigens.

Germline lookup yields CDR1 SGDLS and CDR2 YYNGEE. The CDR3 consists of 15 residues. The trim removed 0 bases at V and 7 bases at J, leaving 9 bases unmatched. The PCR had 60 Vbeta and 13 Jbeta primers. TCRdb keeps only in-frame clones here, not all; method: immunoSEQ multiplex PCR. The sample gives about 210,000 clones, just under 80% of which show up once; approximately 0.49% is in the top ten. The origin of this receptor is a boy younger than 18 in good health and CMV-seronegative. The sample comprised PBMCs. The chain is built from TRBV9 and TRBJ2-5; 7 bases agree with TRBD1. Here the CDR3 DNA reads TGTGCCAGCAGCGTAGCAGGGACAGCCGTATGGACCCAGTACTTC. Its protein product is CASSVAGTAVWTQYF. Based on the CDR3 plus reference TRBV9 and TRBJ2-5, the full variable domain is DSGVTQTPKHLITATGQRVTLRCSPRSGDLSVYWYQQSLDQGLQFLIQYYNGEERAKGNILERFSAQQFPDLHSELNLSSLELGDSALYFCASSVAGTAVWTQYFGPGTRLLVL.